This T cell receptor beta chain was identified during a study of beta chain features in type 1 diabetes listed by TCRdb under 2018. Regarding the study in general: Patients and healthy donors did not differ in mean age, gender distribution, total cell number or subset yield. In the study, TCRB repertoires of sorted circulating CD4+ T cell subsets from recently diagnosed type 1 diabetes patients were compared with those of matched healthy donors. Across all samples, almost 110 million sorted cells were examined, and cell number per subset correlated strongly with RNA yield. Regulatory and stem cell-like memory subsets were isolated from only 8 patients and about eight healthy donors, whereas naive and central memory subsets came from all 30 or so donors.

The CDR3 has 11 amino acids, counting the end cysteine and phenylalanine. Of all the DNA, just the CDR3 is kept, 33 bases in frame from base 1. CDR1 is given as MNHEY and CDR2 as SMNVEV, both from the germline V gene (reference sequence). The V and J ends are trimmed by 5 bases and 10 bases, leaving 8 bases between them. As for this clone: The specificity of this receptor is unknown. No much larger clone exists at a distance of one base, and base qualities are not known.

A single peripheral blood draw of approximately 100 mL on average was collected from each donor into heparinised tubes. Naive, central memory, regulatory and stem cell-like memory CD4+ T cells were sorted on a BD FACSAria II using a panel including CD45RO, CCR7, CD25, CD127, CD95 and CD27. A purity above 98% was achieved for all sorted populations. PBMCs were isolated right away by Lymphoprep density gradient centrifugation and were stained directly, without culture. To minimize batch effects, samples were stained and sorted in pairs, one healthy donor with one patient per experiment. The High Capacity cDNA Reverse Transcription Kit was used to reverse transcribe all of the isolated RNA, meaning that expressed TCRB transcripts were what got sequenced. Deep immunoSEQ sequencing was performed on naive, central memory and regulatory T cell samples, with an average of around 3.4 million total reads per sample. Sorted cells were lysed in RLT buffer, and RNA was extracted using DNase-treated RNeasy Micro or Mini kits according to cell number. To prevent cross-contamination, every cell subset was processed on its own, while patient and healthy donor samples were processed together. The immunoSEQ multiplex PCR was used to amplify TCRB sequences from cDNA, yielding 87-bp fragments that span the CDR3 region. Amplicons were sequenced on the Illumina HiSeq platform. As for the authors' bioinformatics: PCR bias was computationally corrected using synthetic template baselines, reads within Hamming distance 2 were collapsed, and singletons that could not be merged were discarded. Reads were aligned to IMGT to assign V, D and J genes, CDR3 length, and insertions or deletions at six rearrangement sites. Within each subset, clonotype counts were normalized to the number of sorted cells before true diversity and Gini coefficients were calculated with the tcR R package. The overlap coefficient, calculated on TCRB nucleotide sequences, was used to quantify repertoire sharing. Out-of-frame TCRB sequences from naive cells were analyzed to stand in for the pre-selection repertoire. The table comes from immuneACCESS by way of TCRdb, which keeps in-frame sequences with V and J called. Part of the clones is missing from these tables; in studies checked, under half for an unresolved V gene and the rest for unknown reasons. V and J calls and clone size come straight from that table; D and trimming were deduced from the DNA. Here the sample has hundreds of thousands of clones; approximately 14% occur a single time. The top ten constitute about 0.027% of the sample.

Findings and caveats that apply to the study as a whole: Naive, central memory and regulatory TCRB repertoires appeared to be more similar among patients than among healthy donors. A moderate but significant shortening of TCRB CDR3 length was observed in type 1 diabetes patients in all four CD4+ subsets. HLA sub-analyses involved small numbers of individuals, so any influence of HLA type on TCRB rearrangement remained unresolved. Patients with type 1 diabetes made fewer insertions and deleted more nucleotides at VDJ recombination sites, implying thymic rearrangement abnormalities. Because cDNA rather than genomic DNA was sequenced, highly expressing activated cells could have been over-represented, although no difference in activation and CD3 levels was found between groups. PCR may preferentially amplify shorter templates, but because patient and control samples were amplified and corrected together, any resulting skew would affect both groups equally.

The clonotype comes from a woman in her 40s in good health. The chain links TRBV27 with TRBJ1-4; the D gene is not confidently resolved. Sample: naive CD4+ T cells from blood. The intended sense of this specimen's cell subset or site label: true naive CD4+ T cells. The nucleotides are TGTGCCAGCAGTCCGGGTGGAAAACTGTTTTTT. Translated, this gives CASSPGGKLFF.